The rows below give T cell receptor beta chains drawn from one sample of a study of glioma-infiltrating T cells after dendritic cell vaccination. Measured with immunoSEQ multiplex PCR; TCRdb has only the in-frame clones, and not every one. Of about 94,000 clones in the sample, around 80% are singletons; the top ten hold about 5.5%. Sample: blood, taken after dendritic cell vaccination. The receptors shown here come from a human donor with glioblastoma. CDR3s include the opening cysteine and the closing phenylalanine or tryptophan. A D gene is named only where the DNA matches it firmly. The size entry is marked missing in some rows and otherwise reads once, few, many or a size class.

cdr3_aa cdr3_nt j_call cdr3_length v_call clone_size d_call
CSTSGRAIYEQFF TGCAGCACTAGCGGGAGGGCCATCTATGAGCAGTTCTTC TRBJ2-1 13 TRBV29-1 - TRBD2
CATSRDQGLNGETQYF TGTGCCACCAGCAGAGATCAAGGACTAAACGGGGAGACCCAGTACTTC TRBJ2-5 16 TRBV15 - -
CASSLGQGNFYGYTF TGTGCCAGCAGCTTGGGACAGGGGAATTTTTATGGCTACACCTTC TRBJ1-2 15 TRBV7-9 - TRBD1
CASSDYRGRGFNTGELFF TGTGCCAGCAGCGATTACAGGGGTCGGGGATTTAACACCGGGGAGCTGTTTTTT TRBJ2-2 18 TRBV9 - TRBD1
CASSLWGGAAPPYEQYF TGTGCCAGCAGCTTATGGGGAGGGGCAGCACCCCCCTACGAGCAGTACTTC TRBJ2-7 17 TRBV7-2 - TRBD2
CASSFNRGNEQFF TGTGCCAGCAGTTTCAACAGGGGGAATGAGCAGTTCTTC TRBJ2-1 13 TRBV27 - TRBD1
CASSSRDRGSYGYTF TGTGCCAGCAGTTCGCGGGACAGGGGGTCCTATGGCTACACCTTC TRBJ1-2 15 TRBV27 few TRBD1
CASRRLAGNQETQYF TGTGCCAGCAGGAGACTAGCGGGCAATCAAGAGACCCAGTACTTC TRBJ2-5 15 TRBV6-1 - TRBD2
CASSYRGRSYEQYF TGTGCCAGCAGTTACAGGGGGCGCTCCTACGAGCAGTACTTC TRBJ2-7 14 TRBV6-5 - TRBD1
CASSSRLGATEAFF TGTGCCAGCAGCTCCAGGCTTGGGGCGACTGAAGCTTTCTTT TRBJ1-1 14 TRBV7-2 - -
CASSLLGQGNQPQHF TGTGCCAGCAGCCTTCTGGGACAGGGAAATCAGCCCCAGCATTTT TRBJ1-5 15 TRBV5-6 - TRBD1
CASSHLPGLAGGPGNTQYF TGCGCCAGCAGCCATTTACCTGGACTAGCGGGAGGGCCGGGGAATACGCAGTATTTT TRBJ2-3 19 TRBV4-1 - TRBD2
CASSSSGTGKYFTNYGYTF TGTGCCAGTAGTTCCTCCGGGACAGGGAAGTACTTTACTAACTATGGCTACACCTTC TRBJ1-2 19 TRBV19 few TRBD1
CASSLAGNYGYTF TGTGCCAGCAGCTTAGCCGGGAACTATGGCTACACCTTC TRBJ1-2 13 TRBV7-8 few -
CASSPRTSGTYEQYF TGTGCCAGCTCACCACGGACTAGCGGGACCTACGAGCAGTACTTC TRBJ2-7 15 TRBV18 - TRBD2
CASSLEQGANTGELFF TGCGCCAGCAGCTTGGAACAGGGGGCGAACACCGGGGAGCTGTTTTTT TRBJ2-2 16 TRBV5-1 - TRBD1
CATSRVRTNYEQYF TGTGCCACCAGCAGAGTAAGGACTAACTACGAGCAGTACTTC TRBJ2-7 14 TRBV15 once -
CASSPFKGRLTEAFF TGTGCCAGCAGCCCCTTCAAGGGGCGGCTCACTGAAGCTTTCTTT TRBJ1-1 15 TRBV4-2 - -
CAPRSLGTEAFF TGTGCCCCCAGGTCCCTGGGCACTGAAGCTTTCTTT TRBJ1-1 12 TRBV2 - -
CASSSRLAGGDTQYF TGTGCCAGCAGCTCCAGACTAGCGGGAGGAGATACGCAGTATTTT TRBJ2-3 15 TRBV7-3 - TRBD2
CASSSLAESYEQYF TGTGCCAGCAGCTCCCTAGCGGAGTCCTACGAGCAGTACTTC TRBJ2-7 14 TRBV7-6 - TRBD2
CASSLLGANTEAFF TGTGCCAGCAGTTTATTAGGGGCGAACACTGAAGCTTTCTTT TRBJ1-1 14 TRBV27 - -
CASSPPNPWGLEGNTIYF TGTGCCAGCTCACCACCGAATCCTTGGGGGCTCGAAGGAAACACCATATATTTT TRBJ1-3 18 TRBV18 few -
CASGGGQIGNTIYF TGTGCCAGCGGAGGGGGACAGATTGGAAACACCATATATTTT TRBJ1-3 14 TRBV2 few TRBD1
CASSEGGLGGYTF TGTGCCAGCAGTGAGGGAGGTTTAGGGGGCTACACCTTC TRBJ1-2 13 TRBV2 - -
CASSPLLGVNTGELFF TGTGCCAGCAGTCCTCTTCTAGGGGTGAACACCGGGGAGCTGTTTTTT TRBJ2-2 16 TRBV28 - -
CASSYWAGGLPPEQYF TGTGCCAGCAGTTACTGGGCAGGAGGACTTCCACCTGAGCAGTACTTC TRBJ2-7 16 TRBV6-5 - -
CASRTGLQSYEQYF TGTGCCAGTCGAACAGGGCTCCAATCCTACGAGCAGTACTTC TRBJ2-7 14 TRBV27 once -
CASSSRAGRSYGYTF TGTGCCAGCAGCTCACGGGCGGGTCGGAGCTATGGCTACACCTTC TRBJ1-2 15 TRBV7-8 few -
CASSSTGHYTGELFF TGTGCCAGCAGTTCCACGGGACATTACACCGGGGAGCTGTTTTTT TRBJ2-2 15 TRBV28 - -
CAIRGLNTGYGYTF TGTGCCATCAGGGGACTCAACACCGGCTATGGCTACACCTTC TRBJ1-2 14 TRBV10-3 few -
CASSIGATQGLGGYTF TGTGCCAGTAGTATCGGGGCTACACAGGGTCTGGGAGGCTACACCTTC TRBJ1-2 16 TRBV19 - -
CASSLAGGGYGYTF TGTGCCAGCAGCCTGGCAGGGGGCGGCTATGGCTACACCTTC TRBJ1-2 14 TRBV27 - TRBD1
CASTSEPGYGYTF TGTGCCAGCACTTCGGAGCCTGGGTATGGCTACACCTTC TRBJ1-2 13 TRBV9 - -
CASSYTGNWDQPQHF TGTGCCAGCAGCTACACAGGGAATTGGGATCAGCCCCAGCATTTT TRBJ1-5 15 TRBV9 - -
CASSMYWGGVDEQFF TGTGCCAGTAGTATGTATTGGGGGGGAGTAGATGAGCAGTTCTTC TRBJ2-1 15 TRBV19 - TRBD2
CASTGGNYGYTF TGTGCCAGTACAGGTGGGAACTATGGCTACACCTTC TRBJ1-2 12 TRBV19 - -
CASSSGFSGANVLTF TGTGCCAGCAGCTCAGGATTCTCTGGGGCCAACGTCCTGACTTTC TRBJ2-6 15 TRBV7-9 - -
CASSETGLAGANTGELFF TGTGCCAGCAGTGAAACCGGACTAGCGGGCGCGAACACCGGGGAGCTGTTTTTT TRBJ2-2 18 TRBV2 - TRBD2
CASSEIGDRAHEQYF TGCGCCAGCAGCGAGATAGGGGACAGGGCCCACGAGCAGTACTTC TRBJ2-7 15 TRBV5-1 few TRBD1
CASSLFLAGADEQYF TGCGCCAGCAGCTTGTTCCTAGCGGGGGCCGACGAGCAGTACTTC TRBJ2-7 15 TRBV5-1 - TRBD2
CASSQTSGVETQYF TGCGCCAGCAGCCAAACTAGCGGGGTAGAGACCCAGTACTTC TRBJ2-5 14 TRBV4-1 - TRBD2